Given below is one T cell receptor (beta chain) in context. This CDR3 has 14 amino acids. The V gene lost 3 bases and the J gene lost 7 bases, with 15 bases spanning the gap. Using a J-beta primer mix together with a sample-barcoded 5' primer, a second PCR was run for roughly 6 to 12 cycles. TCRdb re-called the 5' RACE reads with MiXCR, one entry per CDR3 protein. This table holds roughly 930,000 distinct CDR3 sequences, approximately 49% found once. Each donor gave around 9.6 milliliters of peripheral blood. The sample originates from a study of blood T cells in healthy people across ages. The sequenced sample was blood. This TCR was recovered from a man younger than 40 in good health. The chain carries TRBV12-3 or TRBV12-4 and TRBJ2-5, with D unclear. CDR3 sequence: CASSLIGFDPTQYF. The DNA of the CDR3 is TGTGCCAGCAGTTTGATCGGTTTTGATCCGACCCAGTACTTC.